Presented here are 18 T cell receptor beta chains from one specimen sequenced in a study of identifying expanded T cells in peripheral blood. Clones were sequenced by immunoSEQ multiplex PCR, and TCRdb holds only the in-frame ones, with some missing. The table shows 50,000 or so clones, with roughly nine tenths occurring only once. Specimen: blood. Every receptor here comes from a person between 18 and 75 years old in good health.

This clone was recorded once. The V and J genes are TRBV7-2 and TRBJ2-7; D is ambiguous. The V end was cut by 3 bases, the J end by 3 bases, with 3 bases between. The CDR3 totals 11 residues. Germline V gene sequence: CDR1 SGHTA, CDR2 FQGNSA. The CDR3 coding sequence is TGTGCCAGCAGCTTTTACTACGAGCAGTACTTC. Amino acids: CASSFYYEQYF.

The rearrangement uses TRBV2 and TRBJ2-7; TRBD2 aligns across 10 bases. J was trimmed by 3 bases and V by 6 bases; bases with no gene match: 29. Germline CDR1 reads SNHLY; CDR2 reads FYNNEI. The CDR3 runs 22 residues. The CDR3 reads CASSGSGRYEREGQTGRYEQYF. In DNA form, the CDR3 reads TGTGCCAGCAGCGGATCTGGGAGGTACGAGCGGGAGGGCCAAACGGGACGCTACGAGCAGTACTTC.

J is TRBJ2-7 and V is TRBV10-3; TRBD1 matches 10 bases. V lost 10 bases to trimming and J lost 4 bases; unmatched junction nucleotides: 7. There are 13 residues in the CDR3. Germline V lookup: CDR1 ENHRY, CDR2 SYGVKD. The CDR3 sequence: CATTGQGTYEQYF. In DNA form, the CDR3 reads TGTGCCACCACGGGACAGGGGACTTACGAGCAGTACTTC.

J is TRBJ1-1 and V is TRBV5-4; 9 bases agree with TRBD1. The J segment lost 10 bases and the V segment lost 4 bases, leaving 8 bases of the junction unmatched. Germline V gene data show CDR1 as SGHNT and CDR2 as YYREEE (reference sequence). The CDR3 spans 13 residues. Here the CDR3 DNA reads TGTGCCAGCAGCATACAGGGGGCGCGAGCAGCTTTCTTT. It specifies CASSIQGARAAFF.

V usage is TRBV4-3 and J usage is TRBJ2-3; D unresolved. Germline lookup yields CDR1 LGHNA and CDR2 YSLEER. Trimming took 0 bases from V and 0 from J, leaving 10 bases between them. The CDR3 extends over 16 amino acids. The CDR3: CASSQEFRPSTDTQYF. CDR3 nucleotides: TGCGCCAGCAGCCAAGAGTTCAGACCTAGCACAGATACGCAGTATTTT.

V gene TRBV4-3 combines with J gene TRBJ2-7, with D possibly TRBD2 on 6 matching bases. The CDR3 is 17 residues long. V gave up 0 bases and J gave up 1 base, with 16 bases separating them. CDR1 and CDR2 from the germline V gene are LGHNA and YSLEER. CDR3 region: CASSQDLLAGRSYEQYF. DNA of the CDR3: TGCGCCAGCAGCCAAGATTTGTTGGCGGGACGGTCCTACGAGCAGTACTTC.

Sample share makes this clone medium-sized. The chain carries TRBV5-5 and TRBJ2-1; D perhaps matches TRBD2 (6 bases). The CDR3 runs to 16 residues. The ends were cut back, 4 bases at V and 3 bases at J, with 17 bases in the middle. The germline CDR1 and CDR2 sequences are SGHKS and YYEKEE (reference sequence). Here the CDR3 reads CASSLKGGGVYNEQFF. CDR3 DNA: TGTGCCAGCAGCCTAAAAGGAGGAGGGGTCTACAATGAGCAGTTCTTC.

The chain carries TRBV4-2 and TRBJ2-5; TRBD2 might be the D (6 bases). The V gene lost 0 bases and the J gene lost 5 bases, with 16 bases spanning the gap. The CDR3 extends over 16 amino acids. Germline CDR1 and CDR2: LGHNA and YNFKEQ. CDR3: CASSQDPISGGETQYF. The CDR3 region has the DNA TGTGCCAGCAGCCAAGACCCCATTTCCGGAGGGGAGACCCAGTACTTC.

V and J are TRBV6-5 and TRBJ2-2; a weak D match, TRBD1 (6 bases). This CDR3 contains 14 residues. The V gene lost 7 bases and the J gene lost 1 base, with 10 bases spanning the gap. CDR1 is MNHEY and CDR2 is SVGAGI in the germline V gene. CDR3 residues: CASTRTVNTGELFF. The CDR3 nucleotides read TGTGCCAGCACCCGGACAGTGAACACCGGGGAGCTGTTTTTT.

The DNA of the CDR3 is TGTGCCAGCAGTGACTTGAGGCGAACGGGGGAGCAGTACTTC. Translated: CASSDLRRTGEQYF. The chain joins TRBV2 to TRBJ2-7, with D possibly TRBD2 on 5 matching bases. Germline V CDR1 and CDR2: SNHLY, FYNNEI. V lost 3 bases to trimming and J lost 7 bases, with 16 bases between them. This CDR3 is built from 14 residues.

The chain couples TRBV30 to TRBJ1-1; D is perhaps TRBD1 (5 bases). Germline-derived CDR1 and CDR2 are GTSNPN and SVGIG (reference sequence). The length of the CDR3 is 11 residues. V lost 7 bases and J 11 bases, leaving 17 bases between the germline ends. In DNA form, the CDR3 reads TGTGCCTCAGATCGGGACGGTGTCGCTTTCTTT. Protein product: CASDRDGVAFF.

J is TRBJ2-7 and V is TRBV28; 7 bases line up with TRBD2. The CDR3 totals 17 residues. V was pared by 5 bases and J by 0 bases, with 13 bases of the junction left unmatched. CDR1 and CDR2 from the germline V gene are MDHEN and SYDVKM. The CDR3 bases are TGTGCCAGCAGTAAGAGGGTACCTAGCGGTAGCTCCTACGAGCAGTACTTC. Translation gives CASSKRVPSGSSYEQYF.

The V call is TRBV6-5, the J call TRBJ2-7, with 10 bases that match TRBD1. The CDR3 loop spans 14 amino acids. V lost 6 bases to trimming and J lost 7 bases; unmatched junction nucleotides: 9. In germline, CDR1 is MNHEY, CDR2 SVGAGI. Here the CDR3 DNA reads TGTGCCAGCAGGCCGGGACAGGGGATGGGTGAGCAGTACTTC. Its translation is CASRPGQGMGEQYF.

The chain uses TRBV2 and TRBJ1-5, with 7 bases fitting TRBD1. V shed 6 bases, J shed 0 bases, and the junction held 5 bases outside the gene matches. The germline gives CDR1 SNHLY, CDR2 FYNNEI. The CDR3 is 15 amino acids. The CDR3 bases are TGTGCCAGCAGCGGACAGGCCCATAGCAATCAGCCCCAGCATTTT. Translated: CASSGQAHSNQPQHF.

This clone was picked up a small number of times. This chain links TRBV6-1 with TRBJ1-5; D is undetermined. The CDR3 has 15 residues. V gave up 2 bases and J gave up 1 base, with 9 bases separating them. Per germline, CDR1 MNHNS and CDR2 SASEGT. The CDR3 reads CASSEFGGSNQPQHF. For the CDR3, the DNA is TGTGCCAGCAGTGAATTTGGCGGAAGCAATCAGCCCCAGCATTTT.

The count of this clone is one. The chain couples TRBV28 to TRBJ1-2; D ambiguous. The germline V gene encodes CDR1 MDHEN and CDR2 SYDVKM. The CDR3 has 14 residues. Trimming stripped 5 bases from V and 8 bases from J, with 18 bases between. CDR3 sequence: CASSVAILEKGYTF. DNA for the CDR3: TGTGCCAGCAGTGTGGCGATTTTAGAGAAGGGCTACACCTTC.

CDR3 amino acids: CAISDSGLAGGLENEQFF. As DNA, the CDR3 is TGTGCCATCAGTGACTCGGGACTAGCGGGGGGGCTAGAGAATGAGCAGTTCTTC. The gene calls are TRBV10-3 and TRBJ2-1; 16 nucleotides match TRBD2. CDR1 ENHRY and CDR2 SYGVKD come from the germline V gene. This CDR3 spans 18 amino acids. Trimming cost V 3 bases and J 7 bases; bases outside gene matches: 9.

CDR3 residues: CASSLYDGGYQPQHF. CDR3 nucleotides: TGTGCCAGCAGCTTGTACGATGGGGGGTATCAGCCCCAGCATTTT. The chain couples TRBV5-6 to TRBJ1-5; D is perhaps TRBD1 (5 bases). The germline gives CDR1 SGHDT, CDR2 YYEEEE. Trimming pared 1 base from V and 5 bases from J, leaving 13 bases between. The CDR3 spans 15 residues.